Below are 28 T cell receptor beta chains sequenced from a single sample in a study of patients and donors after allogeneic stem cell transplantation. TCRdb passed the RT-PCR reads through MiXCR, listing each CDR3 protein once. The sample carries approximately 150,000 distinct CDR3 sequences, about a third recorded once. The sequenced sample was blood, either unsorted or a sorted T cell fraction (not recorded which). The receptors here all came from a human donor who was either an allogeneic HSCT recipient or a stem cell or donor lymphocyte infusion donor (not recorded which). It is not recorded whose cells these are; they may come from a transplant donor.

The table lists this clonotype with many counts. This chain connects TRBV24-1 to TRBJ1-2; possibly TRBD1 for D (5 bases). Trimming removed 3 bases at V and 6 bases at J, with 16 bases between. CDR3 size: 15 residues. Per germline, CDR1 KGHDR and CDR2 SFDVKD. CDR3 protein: CATSDPQLGRDGYTF. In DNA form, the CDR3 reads TGTGCCACCAGTGATCCCCAGCTCGGCAGGGATGGCTACACCTTC.

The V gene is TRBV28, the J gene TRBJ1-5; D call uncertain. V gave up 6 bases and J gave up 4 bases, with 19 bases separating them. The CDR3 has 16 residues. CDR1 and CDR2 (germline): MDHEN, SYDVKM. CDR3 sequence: CASSLGPQAVNQPQHF. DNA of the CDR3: TGTGCCAGCAGCCTAGGTCCCCAGGCGGTTAATCAGCCCCAGCATTTT.

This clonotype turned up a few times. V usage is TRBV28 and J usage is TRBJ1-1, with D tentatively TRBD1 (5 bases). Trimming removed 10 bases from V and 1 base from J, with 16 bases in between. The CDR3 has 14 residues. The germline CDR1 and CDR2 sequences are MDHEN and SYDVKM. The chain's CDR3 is CATPRAGGNTEAFF. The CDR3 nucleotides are TGTGCCACCCCTAGGGCCGGGGGGAACACTGAAGCTTTCTTT.

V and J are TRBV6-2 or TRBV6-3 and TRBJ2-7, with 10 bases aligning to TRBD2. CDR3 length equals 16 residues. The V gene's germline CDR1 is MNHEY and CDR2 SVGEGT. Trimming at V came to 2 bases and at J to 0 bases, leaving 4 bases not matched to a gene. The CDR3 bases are TGTGCCAGCAGTTACCGTAGCGGGGGGACCTCCTACGAGCAGTACTTC. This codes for CASSYRSGGTSYEQYF.

CDR3 coding DNA: TGTGCCAGCAGTTTAGACAGGGGCCTCTCTGGAAACACCATATATTTT. Translated, it gives CASSLDRGLSGNTIYF. The chain carries TRBV28 and TRBJ1-3, with TRBD1 identical over 8 bases. Trimming took 2 bases from V and 0 from J; bases not matched to a gene: 3. This CDR3 contains 16 residues. CDR1 is MDHEN and CDR2 is SYDVKM in the germline V gene.

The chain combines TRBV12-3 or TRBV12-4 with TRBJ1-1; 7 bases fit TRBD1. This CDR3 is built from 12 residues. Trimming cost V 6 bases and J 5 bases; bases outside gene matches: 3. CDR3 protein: CASRTGLTEAFF. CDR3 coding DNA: TGTGCCAGCAGGACAGGGCTTACTGAAGCTTTCTTT.

CDR3 in DNA: TGCGCCAGCAGCTTGTGGCAGGGGGCAGGGACTGAAGCTTTCTTT. Its protein product is CASSLWQGAGTEAFF. This rearrangement joins TRBV5-1 to TRBJ1-1; 8 bases align to TRBD1. This CDR3 has 15 residues. Germline CDR1 is SGHRS and CDR2 is YFSETQ. V lost 1 base and J lost 5; bases outside the gene matches: 7.

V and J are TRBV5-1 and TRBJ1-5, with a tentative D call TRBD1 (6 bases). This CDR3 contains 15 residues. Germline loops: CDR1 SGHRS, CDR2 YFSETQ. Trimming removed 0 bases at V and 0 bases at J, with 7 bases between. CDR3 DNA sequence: TGCGCCAGCAGCTTGGAGGGGGTTAGCAATCAGCCCCAGCATTTT. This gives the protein CASSLEGVSNQPQHF.

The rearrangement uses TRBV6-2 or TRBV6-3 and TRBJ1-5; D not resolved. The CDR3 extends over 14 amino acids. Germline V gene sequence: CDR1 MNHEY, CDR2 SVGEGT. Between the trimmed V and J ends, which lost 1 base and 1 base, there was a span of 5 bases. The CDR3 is CASSYYQSNQPQHF. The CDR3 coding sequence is TGTGCCAGCAGTTACTATCAGAGCAATCAGCCCCAGCATTTT.

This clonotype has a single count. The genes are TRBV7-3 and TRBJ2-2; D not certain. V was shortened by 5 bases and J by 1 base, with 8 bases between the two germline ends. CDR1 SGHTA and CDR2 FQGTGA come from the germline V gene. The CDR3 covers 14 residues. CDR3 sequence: CASSPSLNTGELFF. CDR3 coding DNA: TGTGCCAGCAGCCCCTCCTTGAACACCGGGGAGCTGTTTTTT. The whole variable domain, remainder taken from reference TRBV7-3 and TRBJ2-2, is GAGVSQTPSNKVTEKGKYVELRCDPISGHTALYWYRQSLGQGPEFLIYFQGTGAADDSGLPNDRFFAVRPEGSVSTLKIQRTERGDSAVYLCASSPSLNTGELFFGEGSRLTVL.

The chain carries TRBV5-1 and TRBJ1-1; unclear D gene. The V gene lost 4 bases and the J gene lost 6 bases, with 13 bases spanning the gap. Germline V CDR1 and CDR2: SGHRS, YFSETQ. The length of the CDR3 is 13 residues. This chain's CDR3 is CASSGNALSEAFF. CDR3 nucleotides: TGCGCCAGCAGCGGGAACGCCCTCTCTGAAGCTTTCTTT. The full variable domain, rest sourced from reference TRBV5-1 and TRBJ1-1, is KAGVTQTPRYLIKTRGQQVTLSCSPISGHRSVSWYQQTPGQGLQFLFEYFSETQRNKGNFPGRFSGRQFSNSRSEMNVSTLELGDSALYLCASSGNALSEAFFGQGTRLTVV.

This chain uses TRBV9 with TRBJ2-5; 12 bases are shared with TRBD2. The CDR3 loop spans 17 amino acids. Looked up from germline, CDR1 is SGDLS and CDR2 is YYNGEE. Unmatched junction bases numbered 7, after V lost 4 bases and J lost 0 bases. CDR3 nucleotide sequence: TGTGCCAGCAGCCCCTGGACTAGCGGGGCGTACCAAGAGACCCAGTACTTC. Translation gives CASSPWTSGAYQETQYF.

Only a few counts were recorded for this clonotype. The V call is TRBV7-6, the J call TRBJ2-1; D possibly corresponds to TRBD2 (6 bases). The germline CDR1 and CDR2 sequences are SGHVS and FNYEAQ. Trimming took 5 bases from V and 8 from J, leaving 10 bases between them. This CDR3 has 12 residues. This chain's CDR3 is CASSPGGDEQFF. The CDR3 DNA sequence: TGTGCCAGCAGCCCAGGAGGGGATGAGCAGTTCTTC. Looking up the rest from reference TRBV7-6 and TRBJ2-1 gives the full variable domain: GAGVSQSPRYKVTKRGQDVALRCDPISGHVSLYWYRQALGQGPEFLTYFNYEAQQDKSGLPNDRFSAERPEGSISTLTIQRTEQRDSAMYRCASSPGGDEQFFGPGTRLTVL.

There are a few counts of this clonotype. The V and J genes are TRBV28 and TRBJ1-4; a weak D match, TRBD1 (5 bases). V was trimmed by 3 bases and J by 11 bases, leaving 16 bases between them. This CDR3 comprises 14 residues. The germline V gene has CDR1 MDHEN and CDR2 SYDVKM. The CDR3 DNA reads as TGTGCCAGCAGTTTCGCGGGGGGTTCGTGGAAACTGTTTTTT. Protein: CASSFAGGSWKLFF.

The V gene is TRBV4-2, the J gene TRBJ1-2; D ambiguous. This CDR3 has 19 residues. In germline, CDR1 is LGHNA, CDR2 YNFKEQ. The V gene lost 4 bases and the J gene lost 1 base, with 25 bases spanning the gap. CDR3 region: CASSRRWKASSSGNYGYTF. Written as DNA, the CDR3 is TGTGCCAGCAGCCGCCGTTGGAAAGCCTCCTCGTCGGGTAACTATGGCTACACCTTC.

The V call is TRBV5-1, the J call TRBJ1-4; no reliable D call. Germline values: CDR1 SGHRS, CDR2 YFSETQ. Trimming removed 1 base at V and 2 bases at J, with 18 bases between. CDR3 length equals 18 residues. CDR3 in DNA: TGCGCCAGCAGCTTGTATCGAGACCACGCGGCCACTAATGAAAAACTGTTTTTT. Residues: CASSLYRDHAATNEKLFF.

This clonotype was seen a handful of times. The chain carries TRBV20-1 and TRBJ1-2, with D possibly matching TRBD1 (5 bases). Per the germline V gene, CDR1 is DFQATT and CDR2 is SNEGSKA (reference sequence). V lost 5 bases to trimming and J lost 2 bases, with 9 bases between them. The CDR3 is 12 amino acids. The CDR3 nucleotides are TGCAGTGCTGTGGGGCAGAACTATGGCTACACCTTC. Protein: CSAVGQNYGYTF.

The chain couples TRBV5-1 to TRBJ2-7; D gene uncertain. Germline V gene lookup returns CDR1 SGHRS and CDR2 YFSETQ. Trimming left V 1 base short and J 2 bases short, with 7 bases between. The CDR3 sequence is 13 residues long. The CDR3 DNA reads TGCGCCAGCAGCTTGAACAGTGCCTACGAGCAGTACTTC. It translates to CASSLNSAYEQYF.

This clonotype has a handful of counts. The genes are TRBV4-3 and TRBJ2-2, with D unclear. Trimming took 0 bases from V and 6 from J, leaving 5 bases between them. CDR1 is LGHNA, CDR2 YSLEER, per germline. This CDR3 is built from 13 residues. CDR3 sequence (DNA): TGCGCCAGCAGCCAAGAAGGGCCCGGGGAGCTGTTTTTT. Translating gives CASSQEGPGELFF.

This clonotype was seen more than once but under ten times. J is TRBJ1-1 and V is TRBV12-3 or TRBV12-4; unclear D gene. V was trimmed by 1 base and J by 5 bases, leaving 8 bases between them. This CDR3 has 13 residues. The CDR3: CASSLVEGTEAFF. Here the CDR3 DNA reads TGTGCCAGCAGTTTAGTGGAGGGTACTGAAGCTTTCTTT.

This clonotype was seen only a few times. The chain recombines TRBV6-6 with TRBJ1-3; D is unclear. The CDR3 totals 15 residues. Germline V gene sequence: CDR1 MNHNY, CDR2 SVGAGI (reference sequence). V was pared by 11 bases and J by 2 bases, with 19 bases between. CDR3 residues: CAASPAEGTGNTIYF. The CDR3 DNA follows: TGTGCCGCCTCCCCCGCCGAGGGAACTGGAAACACCATATATTTT.

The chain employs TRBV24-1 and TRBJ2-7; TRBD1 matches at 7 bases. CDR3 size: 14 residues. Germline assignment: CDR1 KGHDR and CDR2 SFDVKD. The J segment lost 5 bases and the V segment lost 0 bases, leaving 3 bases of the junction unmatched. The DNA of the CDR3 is TGTGCCACCAGTGATTTGCAGGGGGTCCACGAGCAGTACTTC. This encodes CATSDLQGVHEQYF.

The CDR3 DNA reads TGTGCCAGCAGCACGACAGGGGGTTTCAAGGGTACGCAGTATTTT. The encoded protein is CASSTTGGFKGTQYF. The chain has TRBV6-5 and TRBJ2-3; 9 nucleotides align to TRBD1. The CDR3 runs 15 residues. J was trimmed by 8 bases and V by 6 bases; bases with no gene match: 12. CDR1 is MNHEY and CDR2 is SVGAGI in the germline V gene.

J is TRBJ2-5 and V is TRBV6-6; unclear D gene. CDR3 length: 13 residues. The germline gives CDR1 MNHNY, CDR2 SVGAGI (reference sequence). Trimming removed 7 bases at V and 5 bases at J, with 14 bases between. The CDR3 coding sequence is TGTGCCAGCACCCTCCCCCTTGGGGAGACCCAGTACTTC. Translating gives CASTLPLGETQYF.

In DNA form, the CDR3 reads TGTGCCAGCCCCGGGACTCCCTTTGTGGGGGAGCTGTTTTTT. Its protein is CASPGTPFVGELFF. The genes are TRBV7-9 and TRBJ2-2; a possible D gene is TRBD2 (6 bases). Germline V CDR1 and CDR2: SEHNR, FQNEAQ (reference sequence). The ends were cut back, 8 bases at V and 8 bases at J, with 18 bases in the middle. The CDR3 totals 14 residues.

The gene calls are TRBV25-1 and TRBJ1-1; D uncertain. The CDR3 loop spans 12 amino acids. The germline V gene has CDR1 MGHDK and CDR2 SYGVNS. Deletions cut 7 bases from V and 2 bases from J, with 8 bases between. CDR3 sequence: CASTGRNTEAFF. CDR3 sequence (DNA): TGTGCCAGCACTGGACGCAACACTGAAGCTTTCTTT.

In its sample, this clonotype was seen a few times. The CDR3 DNA is TGCGCCAGCAGCTTGTACAAGGCGAACACTGAAGCTTTCTTT. It specifies CASSLYKANTEAFF. The rearrangement uses TRBV5-1 and TRBJ1-1, with D unresolved. From germline, CDR1 is SGHRS and CDR2 YFSETQ. The CDR3 spans 14 residues. Deletions cut 1 base from V and 1 base from J, with 8 bases between.

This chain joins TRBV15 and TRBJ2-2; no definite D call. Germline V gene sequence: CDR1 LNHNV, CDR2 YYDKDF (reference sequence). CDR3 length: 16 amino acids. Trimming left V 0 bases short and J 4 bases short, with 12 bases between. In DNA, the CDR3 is TGTGCCACCAGCAGAGATCTGGACGTCCGCACCGGGGAGCTGTTTTTT. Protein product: CATSRDLDVRTGELFF.